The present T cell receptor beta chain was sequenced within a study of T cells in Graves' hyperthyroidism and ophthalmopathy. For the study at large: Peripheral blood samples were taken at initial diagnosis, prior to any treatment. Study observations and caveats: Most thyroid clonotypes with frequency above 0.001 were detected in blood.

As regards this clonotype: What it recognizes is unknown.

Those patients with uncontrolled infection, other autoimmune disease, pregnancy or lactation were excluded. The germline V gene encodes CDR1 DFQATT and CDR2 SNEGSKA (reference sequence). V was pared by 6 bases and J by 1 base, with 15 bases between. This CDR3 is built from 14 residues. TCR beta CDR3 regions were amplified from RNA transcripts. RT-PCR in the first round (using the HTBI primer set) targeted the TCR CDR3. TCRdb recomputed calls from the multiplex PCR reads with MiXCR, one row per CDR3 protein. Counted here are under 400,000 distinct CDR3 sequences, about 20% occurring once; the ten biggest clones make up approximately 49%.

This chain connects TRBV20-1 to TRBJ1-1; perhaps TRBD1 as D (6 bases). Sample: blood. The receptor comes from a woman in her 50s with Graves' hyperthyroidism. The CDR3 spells CSARPGTQNTEAFF. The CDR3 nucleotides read TGCAGTGCCCGACCCGGGACACAGAACACTGAAGCTTTCTTT.